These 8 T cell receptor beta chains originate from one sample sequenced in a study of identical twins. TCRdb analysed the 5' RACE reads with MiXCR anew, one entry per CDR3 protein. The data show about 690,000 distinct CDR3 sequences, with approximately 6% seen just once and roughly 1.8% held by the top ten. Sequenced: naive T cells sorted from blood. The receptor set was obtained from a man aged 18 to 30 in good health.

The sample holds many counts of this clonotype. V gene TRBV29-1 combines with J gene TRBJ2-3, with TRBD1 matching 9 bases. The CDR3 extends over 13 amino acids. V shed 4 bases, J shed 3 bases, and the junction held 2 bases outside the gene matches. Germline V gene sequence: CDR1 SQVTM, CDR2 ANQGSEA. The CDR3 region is CSVGGQGTDTQYF. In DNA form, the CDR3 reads TGCAGCGTTGGGGGACAGGGAACAGATACGCAGTATTTT.

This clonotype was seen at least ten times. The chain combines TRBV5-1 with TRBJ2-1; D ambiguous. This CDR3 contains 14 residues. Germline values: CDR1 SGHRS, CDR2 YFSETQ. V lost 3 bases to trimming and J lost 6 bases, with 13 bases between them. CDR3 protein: CASSSLAQFNEQFF. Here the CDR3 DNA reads TGCGCCAGCAGCTCCCTCGCCCAGTTCAATGAGCAGTTCTTC.

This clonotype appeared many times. Here the CDR3 reads CAIRARSSYNEQFF. CDR3 nucleotide sequence: TGTGCCATCAGGGCCAGGAGCTCCTACAATGAGCAGTTCTTC. The chain couples TRBV10-3 to TRBJ2-1, with D uncertain. V lost 6 bases and J 0 bases, leaving 9 bases between the germline ends. This CDR3 contains 14 residues. Germline V CDR1 and CDR2: ENHRY, SYGVKD.

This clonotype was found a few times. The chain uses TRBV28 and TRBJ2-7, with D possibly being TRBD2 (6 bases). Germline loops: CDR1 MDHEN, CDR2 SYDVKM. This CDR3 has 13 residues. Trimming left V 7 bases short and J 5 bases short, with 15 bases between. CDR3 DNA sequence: TGTGCCAGCACTGGAGGGTCGGTGAACGAGCAGTACTTC. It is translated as CASTGGSVNEQYF.

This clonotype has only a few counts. CDR3 amino acids: CSASRRTGDLSMGTDTQYF. DNA of the CDR3: TGCAGTGCTAGCCGCCGGACAGGGGACTTGAGTATGGGCACAGATACGCAGTATTTT. The chain recombines TRBV20-1 with TRBJ2-3; 9 nucleotides line up with TRBD1. With 3 bases clipped from V and 1 base from J, the junction kept 17 bases outside the gene matches. The CDR3 covers 19 residues. Looked up from germline, CDR1 is DFQATT and CDR2 is SNEGSKA (reference sequence).

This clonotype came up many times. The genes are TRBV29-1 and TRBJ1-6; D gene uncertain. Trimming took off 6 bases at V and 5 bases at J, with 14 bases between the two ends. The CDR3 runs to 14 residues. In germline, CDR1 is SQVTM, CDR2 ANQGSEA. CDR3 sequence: CSVAHGANNSPLHF. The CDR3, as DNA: TGCAGCGTCGCCCACGGAGCCAATAATTCACCCCTCCACTTT.

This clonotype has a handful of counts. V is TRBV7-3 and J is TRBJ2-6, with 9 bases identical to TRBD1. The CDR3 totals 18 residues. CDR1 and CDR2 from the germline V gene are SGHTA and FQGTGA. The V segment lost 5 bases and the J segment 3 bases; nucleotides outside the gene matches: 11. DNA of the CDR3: TGTGCCAGCAGCCCCAGGACAGGGGTCAACTTTGGGGCCAACGTCCTGACTTTC. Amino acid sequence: CASSPRTGVNFGANVLTF. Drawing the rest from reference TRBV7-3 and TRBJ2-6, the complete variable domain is GAGVSQTPSNKVTEKGKYVELRCDPISGHTALYWYRQSLGQGPEFLIYFQGTGAADDSGLPNDRFFAVRPEGSVSTLKIQRTERGDSAVYLCASSPRTGVNFGANVLTFGAGSRLTVL.

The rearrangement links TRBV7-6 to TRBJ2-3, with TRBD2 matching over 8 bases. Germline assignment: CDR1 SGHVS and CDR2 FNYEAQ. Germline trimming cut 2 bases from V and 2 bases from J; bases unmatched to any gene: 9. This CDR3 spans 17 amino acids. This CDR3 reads CASSLTAGVEYTDTQYF. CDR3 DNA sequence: TGTGCCAGCAGCTTAACAGCGGGAGTGGAATACACAGATACGCAGTATTTT. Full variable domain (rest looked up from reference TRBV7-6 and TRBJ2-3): GAGVSQSPRYKVTKRGQDVALRCDPISGHVSLYWYRQALGQGPEFLTYFNYEAQQDKSGLPNDRFSAERPEGSISTLTIQRTEQRDSAMYRCASSLTAGVEYTDTQYFGPGTRLTVL.